Following are 5 T cell receptor beta chains from one sample sequenced in a study of T-cell reconstitution after alpha-beta-depleted transplantation in children. Preparing the TCRbeta library involved the use of unique molecular identifiers. TCRdb processed the PCR reads anew with MiXCR; each CDR3 protein has one entry. This sample carries about 490,000 distinct CDR3 sequences, roughly a tenth of them seen once, and the ten largest clones take just over 2%. The sample was PBMCs, taken before TCRalphabeta/CD19-depleted stem cell transplant. These receptors were obtained from a child aged 2 to 15 with inherited bone marrow failure, due to receive a stem cell transplant.

The table lists this clonotype with many counts. This sequence joins TRBV18 and TRBJ2-7, with 8 positions matching TRBD1. The CDR3 totals 15 residues. Germline V lookup: CDR1 KGHSH, CDR2 LQKENI. The V and J ends lost 0 bases and 2 bases, in that order; junction bases with no gene match: 3. CDR3 nucleotides: TGTGCCAGCTCACCACCCTTACAGGGGGCCTACGAGCAGTACTTC. Translating it yields CASSPPLQGAYEQYF.

This clonotype was counted only a few times. The gene calls are TRBV30 and TRBJ1-1; 10 bases are a match to TRBD1. Trimming cost V 5 bases and J 4 bases; bases outside gene matches: 10. Looked up from germline, CDR1 is GTSNPN and CDR2 is SVGIG (reference sequence). The CDR3 totals 15 residues. CDR3 DNA: TGTGCCTGGCATGCCTTGGACAGGGGGAGCACTGAAGCTTTCTTT. Amino acids: CAWHALDRGSTEAFF.

The CDR3 is CASRGLAGRYEQYF. CDR3 in DNA: TGTGCCAGTCGGGGACTAGCGGGGCGATACGAGCAGTACTTC. The chain has TRBV2 and TRBJ2-7; the match to TRBD2 covers 13 bases. The CDR3 is 14 residues long. V lost 9 bases, J lost 4 bases, and 6 bases stayed unmatched. The V gene's germline CDR1 is SNHLY and CDR2 FYNNEI.

This clonotype was recorded many times. The V call is TRBV28, the J call TRBJ2-7; possibly TRBD1 or TRBD2 for D (5 bases each). V dropped 3 bases and J dropped 8 bases, with 23 bases sitting between them. There are 16 residues in the CDR3. Per the germline V gene, CDR1 is MDHEN and CDR2 is SYDVKM. In DNA, the CDR3 is TGTGCCAGCAGTTTCGCCCCCCAGGGCCGGACTCTGAAGCAGTACTTC. Translation gives CASSFAPQGRTLKQYF.

Many counts were recorded for this clonotype. The rearrangement uses TRBV10-1 and TRBJ2-7; D is uncertain. Germline V gene data show CDR1 as WNHNN and CDR2 as SYGVQD (reference sequence). The CDR3 is 14 residues long. V was shortened by 9 bases and J by 5 bases, with 20 bases between the two germline ends. The CDR3 nucleotides are TGCGCCAGACCCCCAGCCGGACGAGGCCACGAGCAGTACTTC. This translates into CARPPAGRGHEQYF.